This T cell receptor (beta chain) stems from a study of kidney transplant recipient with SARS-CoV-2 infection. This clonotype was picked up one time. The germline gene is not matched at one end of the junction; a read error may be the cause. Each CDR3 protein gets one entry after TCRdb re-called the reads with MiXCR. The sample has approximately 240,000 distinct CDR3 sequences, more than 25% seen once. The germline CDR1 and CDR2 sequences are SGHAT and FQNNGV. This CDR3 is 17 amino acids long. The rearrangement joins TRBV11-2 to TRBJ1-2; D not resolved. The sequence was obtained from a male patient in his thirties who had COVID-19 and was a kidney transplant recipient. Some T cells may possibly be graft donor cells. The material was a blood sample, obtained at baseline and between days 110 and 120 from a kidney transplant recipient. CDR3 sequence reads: CAGSKYATSRKTYGYTF. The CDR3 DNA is TGTGCCGGCAGCAAGTACGCAACAAGCAGAAAGACCTATGGCTACACCTTC.